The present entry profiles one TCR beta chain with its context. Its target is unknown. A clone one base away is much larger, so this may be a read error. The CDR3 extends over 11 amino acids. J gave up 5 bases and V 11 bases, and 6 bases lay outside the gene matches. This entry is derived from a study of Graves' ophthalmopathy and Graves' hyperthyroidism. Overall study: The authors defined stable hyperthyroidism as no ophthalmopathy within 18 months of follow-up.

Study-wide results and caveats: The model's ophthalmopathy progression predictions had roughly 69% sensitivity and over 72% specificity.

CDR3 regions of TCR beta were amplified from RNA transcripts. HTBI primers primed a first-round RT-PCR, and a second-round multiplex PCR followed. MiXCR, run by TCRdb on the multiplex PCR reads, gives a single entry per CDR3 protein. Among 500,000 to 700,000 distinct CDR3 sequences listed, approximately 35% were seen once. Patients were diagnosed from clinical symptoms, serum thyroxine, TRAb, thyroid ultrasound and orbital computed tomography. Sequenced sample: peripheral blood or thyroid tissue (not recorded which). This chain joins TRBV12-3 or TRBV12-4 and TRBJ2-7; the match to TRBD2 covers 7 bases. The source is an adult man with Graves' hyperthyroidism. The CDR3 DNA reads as TGTGCCTCGGGGACTACCCACGAGCAGTACTTC. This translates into CASGTTHEQYF.